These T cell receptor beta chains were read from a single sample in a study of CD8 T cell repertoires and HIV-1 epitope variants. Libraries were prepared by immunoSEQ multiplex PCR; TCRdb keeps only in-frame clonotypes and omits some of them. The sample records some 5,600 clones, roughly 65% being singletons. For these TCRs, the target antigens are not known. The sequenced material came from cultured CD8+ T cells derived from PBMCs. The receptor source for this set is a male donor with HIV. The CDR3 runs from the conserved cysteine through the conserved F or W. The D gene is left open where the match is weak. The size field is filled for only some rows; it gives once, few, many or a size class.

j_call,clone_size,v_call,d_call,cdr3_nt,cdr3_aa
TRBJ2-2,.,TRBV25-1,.,TGTGCCAGCCATCTCACCGGGGAGCTGTTTTTT,CASHLTGELFF
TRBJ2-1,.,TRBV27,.,TGTGCCAGCAGTTTACTAGGGCAGGGAGATGAGCAGTTCTTC,CASSLLGQGDEQFF
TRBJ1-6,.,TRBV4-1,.,TGCGCCAGCAGCCTTTCATGGGGCAATAATTCACCCCTCCACTTT,CASSLSWGNNSPLHF
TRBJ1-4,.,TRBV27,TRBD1,TGTGCCAGCAGTTTCAGGGGGTTATCTGAAAAACTGTTTTTT,CASSFRGLSEKLFF
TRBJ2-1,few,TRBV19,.,TGTGCCAGTAGTATAGGATACGGTGGGAAGAAGGATGAGCAGTTCTTC,CASSIGYGGKKDEQFF
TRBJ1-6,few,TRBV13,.,TGTGCCAGCAGCTTTAGTACCCCAGGACCACTCCACTTT,CASSFSTPGPLHF
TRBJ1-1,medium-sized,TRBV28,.,TGTGCCAGCAGTTTTCGGGGATGGGGCACTGAAGCTTTCTTT,CASSFRGWGTEAFF
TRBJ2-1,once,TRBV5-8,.,TGTGCCAGCACTCCGGGGTACGGCAATGAGCAGTTCTTC,CASTPGYGNEQFF
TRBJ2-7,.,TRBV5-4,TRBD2,TGTGCCAGCAGCCAAGCGGGGGGCGAGCAGTACTTC,CASSQAGGEQYF
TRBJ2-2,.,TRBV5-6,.,TGTGCCAGCAGCTTCGAACCGTGGGAGGCCACCGGGGAGCTGTTTTTT,CASSFEPWEATGELFF
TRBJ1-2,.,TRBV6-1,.,TGTGCCAGCAGCCCAAGCGGCGGCGGCTACACCTTC,CASSPSGGGYTF
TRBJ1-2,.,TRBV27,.,TGTGCCAGCAGTTTCCTCGCAGGGCAGGGAGTCGGCTATGGCTACACCTTC,CASSFLAGQGVGYGYTF
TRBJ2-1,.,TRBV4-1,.,TGCGCCAGCAGCCGCTCTCAGGGGTCCTACAATGAGCAGTTCTTC,CASSRSQGSYNEQFF
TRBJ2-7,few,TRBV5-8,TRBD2,TGTGCCAGCAGCTTAGGCCCTAGCGGGTACAGCTCCTACGAGCAGTACTTC,CASSLGPSGYSSYEQYF
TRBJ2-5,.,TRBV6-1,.,TGTGCCAGCAGTGAAGATGGAGGGGGGATGTGGGAGCAGTACTTC,CASSEDGGGMWEQYF
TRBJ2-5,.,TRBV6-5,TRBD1,TGTGCCAGCAGTGCCGGGACAGGGGGTGAGACCCAGTACTTC,CASSAGTGGETQYF
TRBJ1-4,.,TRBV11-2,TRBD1,TGTGCCAGCAGCTTAGGGACAGGGGGGGAAAAACTGTTTTTT,CASSLGTGGEKLFF
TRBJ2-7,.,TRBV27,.,TGTGCCAGCAGTTCGGAGGGTGTGGGCGAGCAGTACTTC,CASSSEGVGEQYF
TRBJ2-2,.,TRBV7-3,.,TGTGCCAGCAGCCCAGACCTCGAATCGAGACCGGCCGGGGAGCTGTTTTTT,CASSPDLESRPAGELFF
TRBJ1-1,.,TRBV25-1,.,TGTGCCAGCAGTGAAGTCGGACAGTCTGAAGCTTTCTTT,CASSEVGQSEAFF
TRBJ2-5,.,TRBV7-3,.,TGTGCCAGCAGCTTAGAGACCCAGTACTTC,CASSLETQYF
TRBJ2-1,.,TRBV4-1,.,TGCGCCAGCAGCCGGGACTACAGGGATAAGCAGTTCTTC,CASSRDYRDKQFF